One and the same sample provided the 6 T cell receptor beta chains below, sequenced in a study of blood T cell repertoires in COVID-19. Data came from immunoSEQ multiplex PCR; TCRdb stores just in-frame clones and leaves some out. The top ten hold roughly 6.2% of the sample, which has under 150,000 clones, 65% to 85% seen once. Sequenced sample: PBMCs or T cells enriched from blood (not recorded which). These receptors were obtained from a woman aged 50 to 60 who had been exposed to COVID-19.

V gene TRBV6-1 combines with J gene TRBJ2-3; D is uncertain. Trimming took off 3 bases at V and 6 bases at J, with 10 bases between the two ends. Germline V gene lookup returns CDR1 MNHNS and CDR2 SASEGT. The CDR3 sequence is 13 residues long. The CDR3 protein is CASSDNRKDTQYF. For the CDR3, the DNA is TGTGCCAGCAGTGATAACAGAAAGGATACGCAGTATTTT.

This clone was seen only a few times. This chain uses TRBV4-3 with TRBJ2-7; 9 nucleotides match TRBD1. The CDR3 covers 15 residues. Germline CDR1 and CDR2: LGHNA and YSLEER. Trimming at V came to 3 bases and at J to 4 bases, leaving 7 bases not matched to a gene. The chain's CDR3 is CASSQAGQGFYEQYF. The CDR3 DNA reads as TGCGCCAGCAGCCAGGCAGGACAGGGGTTTTACGAGCAGTACTTC.

The chain joins TRBV14 to TRBJ2-7, with D tentatively TRBD2 (6 bases). Germline CDR1 reads SGHDN; CDR2 reads FVKESK. The CDR3 is 13 amino acids. V dropped 1 base and J dropped 7 bases, with 11 bases sitting between them. The CDR3 coding sequence is TGTGCCAGCAGCCAAGTGAGGGGAGGAGAGCAGTACTTC. Translating gives CASSQVRGGEQYF.

V is TRBV6-2 or TRBV6-3 and J is TRBJ1-2; 9 bases are a match to TRBD1. From germline, CDR1 is MNHEY and CDR2 SVGEGT. The ends lost 4 bases at V and 8 bases at J; junction bases unmatched: 5. The CDR3 sequence is 13 residues long. The CDR3 sequence: CASSSPGQGGYTF. Written as DNA, the CDR3 is TGTGCCAGCAGTTCTCCGGGACAGGGAGGCTACACCTTC.

This chain's CDR3 is CATSDPLSEQFF. The DNA for the CDR3 is TGTGCCACCAGTGATCCCCTGAGTGAGCAGTTCTTC. This chain joins TRBV24-1 and TRBJ2-1, with D uncertain. The CDR3 consists of 12 residues. Between the trimmed V and J ends, which lost 3 bases and 9 bases, there was a span of 8 bases. The V gene's germline CDR1 is KGHDR and CDR2 SFDVKD.

This chain links TRBV30 with TRBJ1-6; possible D gene TRBD1, 5 bases. Germline V lookup: CDR1 GTSNPN, CDR2 SVGIG (reference sequence). The CDR3 spans 15 residues. V lost 5 bases and J 3 bases, leaving 14 bases between the germline ends. This CDR3 is CAWAPEDIYNSPLHF. DNA for the CDR3: TGTGCCTGGGCCCCCGAGGACATCTATAATTCACCCCTCCACTTT.